Many counts were recorded for the clone carrying this T cell receptor beta chain. The antigen remains undetermined. Each CDR3 protein is one row after TCRdb ran MiXCR on the reads. The sample shows about 830,000 distinct CDR3 sequences, approximately 32% of them seen only once. This specimen comes from a study of T cell repertoires in cytomegalovirus infection. General observations from the study: Dominating the ex vivo response were HLA-C-restricted CMV-specific TCR beta clonotypes.

Germline trimming cut 1 base from V and 3 bases from J; bases unmatched to any gene: 11. From germline, CDR1 is SGHTA and CDR2 FQGNSA. The length of the CDR3 is 18 residues. The chain couples TRBV7-2 to TRBJ1-2; 10 bases agree with TRBD1. Sequencing was performed on cultured CD8+ T cells from PBMCs, taken from culture after CMV antigen stimulation. The sequence derives from a human donor in good health (CMV status not recorded). Some clones in this sample may be carry-over from other donors' samples. CDR3 sequence: CASSLVRDRGPSDYGYTF. The DNA of the CDR3 is TGTGCCAGCAGCTTAGTTCGGGACAGGGGCCCCTCCGACTATGGCTACACCTTC.